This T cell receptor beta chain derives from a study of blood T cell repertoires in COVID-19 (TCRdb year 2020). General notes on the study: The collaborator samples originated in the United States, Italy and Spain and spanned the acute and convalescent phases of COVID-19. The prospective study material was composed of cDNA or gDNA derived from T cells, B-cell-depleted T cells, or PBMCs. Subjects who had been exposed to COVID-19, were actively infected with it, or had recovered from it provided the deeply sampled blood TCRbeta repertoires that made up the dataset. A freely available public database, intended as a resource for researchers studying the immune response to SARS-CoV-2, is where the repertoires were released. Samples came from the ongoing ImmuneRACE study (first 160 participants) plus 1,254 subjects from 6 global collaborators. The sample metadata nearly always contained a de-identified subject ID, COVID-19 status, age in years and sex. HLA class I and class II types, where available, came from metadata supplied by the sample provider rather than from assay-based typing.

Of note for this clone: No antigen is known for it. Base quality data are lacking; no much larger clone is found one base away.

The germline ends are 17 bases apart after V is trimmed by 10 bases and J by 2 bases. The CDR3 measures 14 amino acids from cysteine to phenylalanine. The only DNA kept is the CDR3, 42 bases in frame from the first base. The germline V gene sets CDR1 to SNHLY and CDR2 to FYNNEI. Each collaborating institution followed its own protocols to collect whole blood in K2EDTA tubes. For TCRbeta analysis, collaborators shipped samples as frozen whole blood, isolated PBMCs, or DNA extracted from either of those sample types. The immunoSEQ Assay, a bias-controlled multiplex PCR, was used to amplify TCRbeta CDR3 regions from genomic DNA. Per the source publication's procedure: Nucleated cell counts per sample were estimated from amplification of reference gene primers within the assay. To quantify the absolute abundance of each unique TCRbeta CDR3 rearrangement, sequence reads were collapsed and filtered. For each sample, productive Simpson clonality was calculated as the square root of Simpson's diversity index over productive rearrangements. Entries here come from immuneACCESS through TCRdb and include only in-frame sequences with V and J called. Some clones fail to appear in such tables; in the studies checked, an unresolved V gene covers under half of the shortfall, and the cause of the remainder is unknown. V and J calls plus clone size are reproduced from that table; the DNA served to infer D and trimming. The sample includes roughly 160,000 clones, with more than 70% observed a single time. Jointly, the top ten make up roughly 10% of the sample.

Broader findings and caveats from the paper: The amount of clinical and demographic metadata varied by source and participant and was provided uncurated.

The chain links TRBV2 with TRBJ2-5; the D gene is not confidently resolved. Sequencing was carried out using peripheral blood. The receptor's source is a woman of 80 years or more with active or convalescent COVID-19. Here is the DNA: TGTGCCACCAGAGACACCCGTTTACAAGAGACCCAGTACTTC. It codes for CATRDTRLQETQYF.